This TCR beta chain originates from a study of response to subunit inactivated influenza vaccine. TCRdb re-analysed the RT-PCR reads in MiXCR, keeping a single row per CDR3 protein. The sample shows around 790,000 distinct CDR3 sequences, approximately 22% of them seen only once. The TCR originated in a man in his forties or fifties who received an inactivated influenza vaccine. The specimen was PBMCs from blood, collected more than 4 days after vaccination.

Written as DNA, the CDR3 is TGTGCCAGCAGCCTCCGCGGGGGCGGCTACACCGGGGAGCTGTTTTTT. This gives the protein CASSLRGGGYTGELFF. The chain uses TRBV3-1 and TRBJ2-2, with a possible D match to TRBD2 (7 bases). With 4 bases removed from V and 3 bases from J, the gap between germline ends came to 15 bases. This CDR3 contains 16 residues. In germline, CDR1 is LGHDT, CDR2 YNNKEL (reference sequence).